The 17 T cell receptor beta chains given below trace back to one sample, sequenced in a study of cytomegalovirus exposure and HLA in healthy donors. PCR amplification relied on 60 Vbeta primers (plus 13 Jbeta primers). Produced via immunoSEQ multiplex PCR; TCRdb's table is partial and in-frame only. The sample yields 95,000 to 100,000 clones, around 85% seen once. The sequencing sample was made of PBMCs. All receptors come from a man aged 30-40 years in good health and CMV-seronegative.

The rearrangement links TRBV7-9 to TRBJ1-4; 7 bases map to TRBD1. The trim removed 1 base at V and 7 bases at J, leaving 3 bases unmatched. Per germline, CDR1 SEHNR and CDR2 FQNEAQ (reference sequence). This CDR3 has 14 residues. DNA of the CDR3: TGTGCCAGCAGCTTAGACAGGGGAACTGAAAAACTGTTTTTT. It is translated as CASSLDRGTEKLFF.

This clone was seen just once. The chain uses TRBV18 and TRBJ2-7; a weak D match, TRBD2 (6 bases). This CDR3 contains 14 residues. The germline gives CDR1 KGHSH, CDR2 LQKENI. The V and J ends lost 1 base and 3 bases respectively, with 10 bases between them. The CDR3 DNA reads TGTGCCAGCTCACCACGGGACTCAGACTACGAGCAGTACTTC. This gives the protein CASSPRDSDYEQYF.

V and J are TRBV6-6 and TRBJ2-1, with 14 bases matching TRBD2. From germline, CDR1 is MNHNY and CDR2 SVGAGI (reference sequence). J gave up 3 bases and V 5 bases, and 3 bases lay outside the gene matches. The length of the CDR3 is 16 residues. CDR3 coding DNA: TGTGCCAGCAGTAAGACTAGCGGGGGGGTCTACAATGAGCAGTTCTTC. This translates into CASSKTSGGVYNEQFF.

The V and J genes are TRBV6-1 and TRBJ2-1, with D unclear. The length of the CDR3 is 12 residues. Trimming cost V 4 bases and J 3 bases, with 4 bases left between them. CDR1 is MNHNS and CDR2 is SASEGT in the germline V gene. The CDR3 reads CASSGNYNEQFF. In DNA, the CDR3 is TGTGCCAGCAGTGGTAACTACAATGAGCAGTTCTTC.

V is TRBV5-6 and J is TRBJ1-6; the D gene is possibly TRBD1 (6 bases). The length of the CDR3 is 15 residues. Germline-derived CDR1 and CDR2 are SGHDT and YYEEEE. The V end lost 2 bases, the J end lost 5 bases, and 11 bases lay between the germline ends. CDR3 sequence (DNA): TGTGCCAGCAGCTTCGGGGGGGCGAATAATTCACCCCTCCACTTT. It yields the protein CASSFGGANNSPLHF.

V usage is TRBV25-1 and J usage is TRBJ2-7; perhaps TRBD2 as D (6 bases). Germline V CDR1 and CDR2: MGHDK, SYGVNS. The CDR3 length is 15 residues. Between the trimmed V and J ends, which lost 4 bases and 0 bases, there was a span of 13 bases. This chain's CDR3 is CASSGREVNSYEQYF. The CDR3 nucleotides are TGTGCCAGCAGTGGGAGGGAGGTTAACTCCTACGAGCAGTACTTC.

In its sample, this clone was seen once. The chain has TRBV27 and TRBJ1-5; D gene uncertain. V dropped 5 bases and J dropped 0 bases, with 23 bases sitting between them. The CDR3 runs 19 residues. Germline values: CDR1 MNHEY, CDR2 SMNVEV (reference sequence). The CDR3 DNA sequence: TGTGCCAGCAGTCGAGCAAGTATGACGGGAAAAAATAGCAATCAGCCCCAGCATTTT. This gives the protein CASSRASMTGKNSNQPQHF.

This clone was seen just once. This sequence joins TRBV7-6 and TRBJ2-4; 10 nucleotides line up with TRBD1. The CDR3 length is 16 residues. V lost 5 bases, J lost 1 base, and 5 bases stayed unmatched. The germline CDR1 and CDR2 sequences are SGHVS and FNYEAQ. CDR3 sequence: CASSPGTGEAKNIQYF. The CDR3 DNA reads TGTGCCAGCAGCCCCGGGACAGGGGAGGCCAAAAACATTCAGTACTTC.

This rearrangement joins TRBV12-5 to TRBJ2-1, with D possibly TRBD2 on 5 matching bases. The V end lost 6 bases, the J end lost 9 bases, and 12 bases lay between the germline ends. There are 12 residues in the CDR3. The germline gives CDR1 LGHNT, CDR2 FRNRAP. CDR3 DNA sequence: TGTGCTAGTGGCAACCTTCGGGGTGAGCAGTTCTTC. Its protein product is CASGNLRGEQFF. Looking up the rest from reference TRBV12-5 and TRBJ2-1 gives the full variable domain: DARVTQTPRHKVTEMGQEVTMRCQPILGHNTVFWYRQTMMQGLELLAYFRNRAPLDDSGMPKDRFSAEMPDATLATLKIQPSEPRDSAVYFCASGNLRGEQFFGPGTRLTVL.

The V and J genes are TRBV28 and TRBJ2-7, with D perhaps matching TRBD2 (5 bases). Germline V gives CDR1 MDHEN, CDR2 SYDVKM. Trimming removed 8 bases from V and 2 bases from J, with 13 bases in between. The CDR3 spans 13 residues. The DNA for the CDR3 is TGTGCCAGCCTGCTAGAGGGCGCCTACGAGCAGTACTTC. It yields the protein CASLLEGAYEQYF.

This sequence joins TRBV15 and TRBJ2-1; D is unresolved. V was clipped by 6 bases and J by 0 bases, with 9 bases between them. There are 14 residues in the CDR3. Germline V gene data show CDR1 as LNHNV and CDR2 as YYDKDF (reference sequence). CDR3 sequence: CATRDSRSYNEQFF. The CDR3 DNA is TGTGCCACCAGAGATAGCCGCTCCTACAATGAGCAGTTCTTC.

This chain connects TRBV9 to TRBJ2-3; TRBD2 aligns across 12 bases. The CDR3 spans 18 residues. Germline V gene data show CDR1 as SGDLS and CDR2 as YYNGEE. With 0 bases clipped from V and 5 bases from J, the junction kept 10 bases outside the gene matches. The CDR3 spells CASSVATGWGLAGDTQYF. CDR3 bases: TGTGCCAGCAGCGTAGCTACTGGCTGGGGACTAGCGGGAGATACGCAGTATTTT.

The genes are TRBV19 and TRBJ2-3, with 11 nucleotides matching TRBD2. Germline CDR1 is LNHDA and CDR2 is SQIVND (reference sequence). The length of the CDR3 is 15 residues. V lost 4 bases and J lost 2; bases outside the gene matches: 2. CDR3 nucleotide sequence: TGTGCCAGTAGTACGACTAGCGGGACCACAGATACGCAGTATTTT. Translation: CASSTTSGTTDTQYF.

The chain has TRBV4-1 and TRBJ2-7, with TRBD2 matching 10 bases. Germline CDR1 is MGHRA and CDR2 is YSYEKL. The length of the CDR3 is 14 residues. V shed 6 bases and J 4 bases; nucleotides not matched to a gene: 6. CDR3 nucleotide sequence: TGCGCCAGCAGGACCTTAGCGGGGGGTTACGAGCAGTACTTC. This sequence encodes CASRTLAGGYEQYF.

The CDR3 region has the DNA TGTGCCAGCAGCGTAGACGACAGGGGCTATGGCTACACCTTC. Protein product: CASSVDDRGYGYTF. The J gene is TRBJ1-2, the V gene TRBV9; 8 bases fit TRBD1. The CDR3 contains 14 residues. Germline CDR1 and CDR2: SGDLS and YYNGEE. J lost 4 bases, V lost 0 bases, and 2 bases had no gene match.

The chain joins TRBV6-1 to TRBJ2-5; 9 bases map to TRBD1. The junction had 6 bases not matched to a gene; V was cut back by 3 bases and J by 7 bases. This CDR3 is built from 14 residues. CDR1 and CDR2 (germline): MNHNS, SASEGT. CDR3 in DNA: TGTGCCAGCAGTGACGAGGACAGGGGTTCGACCCAGTACTTC. Translating gives CASSDEDRGSTQYF.

The chain uses TRBV5-1 and TRBJ2-1; 13 bases agree with TRBD2. Germline CDR1 is SGHRS and CDR2 is YFSETQ. The CDR3 covers 18 residues. V lost 0 bases to trimming and J lost 10 bases; unmatched junction nucleotides: 13. CDR3 nucleotides: TGCGCCAGCAGCTTGGATTGGACTAGCGGGAGCATTCGTTACGAGCAGTTCTTC. This sequence encodes CASSLDWTSGSIRYEQFF.